The clone carrying this T cell receptor beta chain appeared once. Its antigen is unknown. The CDR3 is made up of 14 amino acids. Unmatched junction bases numbered 5, after V lost 1 base and J lost 7 bases. Germline V gene data show CDR1 as LGHNT and CDR2 as FRNRAP. The record originates from a study of graft-versus-host responses after intestinal transplantation. Data came from immunoSEQ multiplex PCR; TCRdb stores just in-frame clones and leaves some out. The sample consists of roughly 92,000 clones, about 90% of them appearing once. The sequencing here drew on unstimulated CD4+ T cells sorted from spleen or lymph node cells, taken before intestinal transplant. The source is a human donor who received an intestinal transplant. The V gene is TRBV12-5, the J gene TRBJ2-5, with TRBD1 identical over 8 bases. This CDR3 is CASGLGRTGPTQYF. The CDR3 DNA sequence: TGTGCTAGTGGTTTGGGGCGGACAGGGCCGACCCAGTACTTC.